The 15 T cell receptor beta chains in this list originate from one sample, sequenced in a study of blood T cell repertoires in COVID-19. The protocol was immunoSEQ multiplex PCR, while the TCRdb copy is restricted to in-frame clones and leaves out a portion. Of around 42,000 clones listed, roughly 84% were seen once; the top ten hold 9% to 15%. Specimen: peripheral blood. These receptors were obtained from a human donor in a cohort sampled during active COVID-19.

This clone was observed once. The chain combines TRBV24-1 with TRBJ2-3, with a tentative D call TRBD2 (7 bases). The CDR3 totals 12 residues. In germline, CDR1 is KGHDR, CDR2 SFDVKD. Trimming pared 9 bases from V and 7 bases from J, leaving 13 bases between. CDR3 residues: CATSGGPNTQYF. For the CDR3, the DNA is TGTGCCACCTCCGGGGGGCCAAATACGCAGTATTTT.

V and J are TRBV6-5 and TRBJ2-5; 7 bases align to TRBD1. Germline CDR1 MNHEY, CDR2 SVGAGI. J gave up 1 base and V 7 bases, and 6 bases lay outside the gene matches. The CDR3 has 14 residues. The CDR3 sequence is CASTIGTAQETQYF. CDR3 nucleotide sequence: TGTGCCAGCACCATCGGGACAGCCCAAGAGACCCAGTACTTC.

The chain combines TRBV5-1 with TRBJ1-5; 8 nucleotides line up with TRBD1. Looked up from germline, CDR1 is SGHRS and CDR2 is YFSETQ. This CDR3 is built from 14 residues. J was trimmed by 6 bases and V by 4 bases; bases with no gene match: 6. CDR3 coding DNA: TGCGCCAGCAGCCCCGGACAGGGTACTCAGCCCCAGCATTTT. Translation gives CASSPGQGTQPQHF. The variable domain in full, with the rest retrieved from reference TRBV5-1 and TRBJ1-5, is KAGVTQTPRYLIKTRGQQVTLSCSPISGHRSVSWYQQTPGQGLQFLFEYFSETQRNKGNFPGRFSGRQFSNSRSEMNVSTLELGDSALYLCASSPGQGTQPQHFGDGTRLSIL.

The V and J genes are TRBV19 and TRBJ1-1, with a tentative D call TRBD1 (5 bases). V lost 7 bases and J lost 4, with 13 bases in between. The CDR3 is 13 residues long. Germline values: CDR1 LNHDA, CDR2 SQIVND (reference sequence). Here the CDR3 reads CASMGGRGTEAFF. DNA for the CDR3: TGTGCCAGTATGGGCGGTAGGGGCACTGAAGCTTTCTTT.

This rearrangement joins TRBV6-2 or TRBV6-3 to TRBJ2-3; 8 bases agree with TRBD2. CDR1 and CDR2 from the germline V gene are MNHEY and SVGEGT. With 0 bases clipped from V and 0 bases from J, the junction kept 5 bases outside the gene matches. The CDR3 extends over 17 amino acids. The CDR3 DNA reads TGTGCCAGCAGTTACTCGAAAGAGCGGGGGAGCACAGATACGCAGTATTTT. Its protein product is CASSYSKERGSTDTQYF.

This sequence joins TRBV4-2 and TRBJ1-5, with 7 bases lining up with TRBD1. Trimming at V came to 5 bases and at J to 3 bases, leaving 7 bases not matched to a gene. Germline CDR1 and CDR2: LGHNA and YNFKEQ. The CDR3 is made up of 15 amino acids. The CDR3 nucleotides read TGTGCCAGCAGCGCCCGGACAGGCCCCAATCAGCCCCAGCATTTT. As protein: CASSARTGPNQPQHF.

The V gene is TRBV12-3 or TRBV12-4, the J gene TRBJ2-3; no definite D call. The CDR3 has 13 amino acids. V was trimmed by 6 bases and J by 7 bases, leaving 14 bases between them. In DNA form, the CDR3 reads TGTGCCAGCAGCAACCCCCCCAGTTATACGCAGTATTTT. Protein sequence: CASSNPPSYTQYF.

This clone was seen only once. This chain links TRBV4-1 with TRBJ2-6, with D tentatively TRBD2 (5 bases). CDR3 length: 15 amino acids. Trimming took off 6 bases at V and 0 bases at J, with 9 bases between the two ends. Germline V gene data show CDR1 as MGHRA and CDR2 as YSYEKL. The CDR3, as DNA: TGCGCCAGCAGGCGTGGGAGCTCTGGGGCCAACGTCCTGACTTTC. Amino acids: CASRRGSSGANVLTF.

V and J are TRBV3-1 (or the pseudogene TRBV3-2) and TRBJ2-7; D not resolved. Germline V gene lookup returns CDR1 LGHDT and CDR2 YNNKEL (reference sequence). This CDR3 contains 11 residues. The V gene lost 3 bases and the J gene lost 4 bases, with 4 bases spanning the gap. The DNA for the CDR3 is TGTGCCAGCAGCCAGAGGTACGAGCAGTACTTC. Translation: CASSQRYEQYF.

With regard to this clone: Other DNA sequences in the sample encode the same CDR3. The chain joins TRBV11-2 to TRBJ2-5; TRBD1 matches 8 bases. The CDR3 loop spans 14 amino acids. Germline V gene lookup returns CDR1 SGHAT and CDR2 FQNNGV. V lost 8 bases to trimming and J lost 4 bases; unmatched junction nucleotides: 9. CDR3 DNA sequence: TGTGCCAGCGCGGGGCAGGGGGCGAGAGAGACCCAGTACTTC. Residues: CASAGQGARETQYF.

The J gene is TRBJ1-4, the V gene TRBV29-1, with D perhaps matching TRBD1 (5 bases). Per germline, CDR1 SQVTM and CDR2 ANQGSEA. V lost 1 base and J 11 bases, leaving 20 bases between the germline ends. The CDR3 length is 15 residues. The CDR3 DNA reads as TGCAGCGTTGAAGGGGCGGCAAGGGGCTTTCGGAAACTGTTTTTT. Amino acid sequence: CSVEGAARGFRKLFF.

Of note for this clone: The junction and the germline gene differ at one end; a read error may be behind it. V and J are TRBV7-2 and TRBJ1-6; D is unresolved. The germline CDR1 and CDR2 sequences are SGHTA and FQGNSA. The CDR3 runs 14 residues. The CDR3 sequence is CAGSPSGLFSPLHF. DNA of the CDR3: TGTGCCGGCAGCCCCAGTGGCCTTTTTTCACCCCTCCACTTT.

The chain is built from TRBV9 and TRBJ1-2; D ambiguous. The germline CDR1 and CDR2 sequences are SGDLS and YYNGEE. V lost 0 bases and J lost 8, with 17 bases in between. The CDR3 has 15 residues. CDR3 protein: CASSVDGGRSLGYTF. The DNA of the CDR3 is TGTGCCAGCAGCGTAGATGGAGGAAGGTCCTTGGGCTACACCTTC.

A single count supports this clone. This chain uses TRBV6-6 with TRBJ2-7; 8 positions agree with TRBD1. CDR1 is MNHNY and CDR2 is SVGAGI in the germline V gene (reference sequence). Losses at the gene ends were 8 bases for V and 3 bases for J; bases not matched to a gene: 6. There are 13 residues in the CDR3. The CDR3 bases are TGTGCCAGCGCCGCAGGGGGCGGCTACGAGCAGTACTTC. It codes for CASAAGGGYEQYF.

The chain carries TRBV4-3 and TRBJ2-7, with 9 bases that match TRBD1. Per germline, CDR1 LGHNA and CDR2 YSLEER. The ends lost 5 bases at V and 4 bases at J; junction bases unmatched: 6. This CDR3 is built from 14 residues. The CDR3 spells CASSAGTGSYEQYF. CDR3 sequence (DNA): TGCGCCAGCAGCGCCGGGACAGGGTCTTACGAGCAGTACTTC.